The 19 T cell receptor beta chains presented below share a single source sample, sequenced in a study of blood T cell repertoires in COVID-19. TCRdb's table, derived via immunoSEQ multiplex PCR, lists solely in-frame clones and lacks some. The data contain 100,000 or so clones, about 91% of them singletons. The sequenced sample consisted of peripheral blood. The receptor source for this set is a man aged 45-65 years with acute or convalescent COVID-19.

This chain uses TRBV5-4 with TRBJ2-1; 7 bases are a match to TRBD2. Germline CDR1 reads SGHNT; CDR2 reads YYREEE (reference sequence). This CDR3 is 15 amino acids long. V gave up 1 base and J gave up 10 bases; unmatched junction bases: 11. CDR3 loop: CASSLMAGEGREQFF. In DNA form, the CDR3 reads TGTGCCAGCAGCTTGATGGCGGGGGAAGGACGGGAGCAGTTCTTC.

The V and J genes are TRBV5-1 and TRBJ2-7; D ambiguous. Per germline, CDR1 SGHRS and CDR2 YFSETQ. V lost 0 bases and J 0 bases, leaving 10 bases between the germline ends. This CDR3 contains 15 residues. For the CDR3, the DNA is TGCGCCAGCAGCTTGGGTCTGATCTACTCCTACGAGCAGTACTTC. Residues: CASSLGLIYSYEQYF. The full variable domain, in which reference TRBV5-1 and TRBJ2-7 provide the parts outside the CDR3, is KAGVTQTPRYLIKTRGQQVTLSCSPISGHRSVSWYQQTPGQGLQFLFEYFSETQRNKGNFPGRFSGRQFSNSRSEMNVSTLELGDSALYLCASSLGLIYSYEQYFGPGTRLTVT.

The chain couples TRBV29-1 to TRBJ1-1; TRBD1 is a possible D gene (6 bases). Trimming took 0 bases from V and 0 from J, leaving 8 bases between them. CDR1 is SQVTM and CDR2 is ANQGSEA in the germline V gene. CDR3 length: 14 amino acids. The CDR3 loop reads CSVEEGAMNTEAFF. CDR3 coding DNA: TGCAGCGTTGAAGAGGGGGCTATGAACACTGAAGCTTTCTTT.

This clone has only one observation. V usage is TRBV4-2 and J usage is TRBJ2-5; 11 bases are shared with TRBD1. Germline assignment: CDR1 LGHNA and CDR2 YNFKEQ. Losses at the gene ends were 1 base for V and 4 bases for J; bases not matched to a gene: 5. This CDR3 spans 16 amino acids. The CDR3 is CASSQVRTGGAETQYF. CDR3 nucleotide sequence: TGTGCCAGCAGCCAAGTTCGGACAGGGGGCGCAGAGACCCAGTACTTC.

This sequence joins TRBV9 and TRBJ1-4, with D hard to call. Per the germline V gene, CDR1 is SGDLS and CDR2 is YYNGEE. Deletions cut 0 bases from V and 0 bases from J, with 3 bases between. This CDR3 spans 14 amino acids. The CDR3 loop reads CASSVAATNEKLFF. DNA for the CDR3: TGTGCCAGCAGCGTAGCTGCAACTAATGAAAAACTGTTTTTT.

The CDR3 loop reads CASNIQGNYGYTF. The CDR3 bases are TGTGCCAGCAACATCCAGGGCAACTATGGCTACACCTTC. The genes are TRBV19 and TRBJ1-2, with a weak D call TRBD1 (5 bases). Germline CDR1 and CDR2: LNHDA and SQIVND (reference sequence). The CDR3 sequence is 13 residues long. Trimming stripped 9 bases from V and 2 bases from J, with 13 bases between.

This chain connects TRBV7-9 to TRBJ1-3, with 9 bases matching TRBD1. The CDR3 covers 15 residues. CDR1 and CDR2 from the germline V gene are SEHNR and FQNEAQ (reference sequence). V shed 5 bases and J 5 bases; nucleotides not matched to a gene: 7. CDR3 nucleotide sequence: TGTGCCAGCAGCCTAGGGACAGGGCAACGAAACACCATATATTTT. This translates into CASSLGTGQRNTIYF.

The gene calls are TRBV13 and TRBJ1-4; D possibly corresponds to TRBD1 (5 bases). Germline V gene data show CDR1 as PRHDT and CDR2 as FYEKMQ (reference sequence). Trimming left V 6 bases short and J 8 bases short, with 25 bases between. This CDR3 region has 17 residues. The CDR3 nucleotides are TGTGCCAGCAGTTCCAATACGGGGGAAGTGGTCGACGAAAAACTGTTTTTT. It is translated as CASSSNTGEVVDEKLFF. Full variable domain (missing parts from reference TRBV13 and TRBJ1-4): AAGVIQSPRHLIKEKRETATLKCYPIPRHDTVYWYQQGPGQDPQFLISFYEKMQSDKGSIPDRFSAQQFSDYHSELNMSSLELGDSALYFCASSSNTGEVVDEKLFFGSGTQLSVL.

This clone was seen many times. The J gene is TRBJ1-2, the V gene TRBV27, with TRBD1 as a possible D gene (5 bases). CDR3 length equals 15 residues. Trimming took 5 bases from V and 4 from J, leaving 17 bases between them. CDR1 and CDR2 (germline): MNHEY, SMNVEV (reference sequence). CDR3 loop: CASSASPGRGYGYTF. As DNA, the CDR3 is TGTGCCAGCAGTGCCAGCCCAGGGAGGGGCTATGGCTACACCTTC.

This sequence joins TRBV10-3 and TRBJ1-3; maybe TRBD1 (5 bases). Germline V gene sequence: CDR1 ENHRY, CDR2 SYGVKD. V lost 2 bases, J lost 0 bases, and 14 bases lay in between. There are 17 residues in the CDR3. The CDR3 DNA sequence: TGTGCCATCAGTGAGCCGACAGCAAGGAGCTCTGGAAACACCATATATTTT. Residues: CAISEPTARSSGNTIYF.

The V and J genes are TRBV28 and TRBJ2-5, with 7 nucleotides matching TRBD1. The length of the CDR3 is 15 residues. CDR1 is MDHEN, CDR2 SYDVKM, per germline. V trimming: 2 bases; J trimming: 4 bases; junction bases outside the gene matches: 7. CDR3: CASSLPSGGAETQYF. The DNA of the CDR3 is TGTGCCAGCAGTTTACCCTCAGGGGGAGCAGAGACCCAGTACTTC.

The gene calls are TRBV5-5 and TRBJ2-3, with D uncertain. CDR1 and CDR2 (germline): SGHKS, YYEKEE (reference sequence). The CDR3 totals 14 residues. With 0 bases removed from V and 4 bases from J, the gap between germline ends came to 9 bases. This CDR3 reads CASSLDLRSDTQYF. The CDR3 DNA reads TGTGCCAGCAGCTTGGACCTAAGATCAGATACGCAGTATTTT.

J is TRBJ2-4 and V is TRBV6-4; 7 bases fit TRBD2. There are 15 residues in the CDR3. The germline gives CDR1 MRHNA, CDR2 SNTAGT. Trimming cost V 4 bases and J 6 bases; bases outside gene matches: 9. The CDR3 DNA follows: TGTGCCAGCAGTGTGGGAGGGATTTATGCAAACATTCAGTACTTC. This codes for CASSVGGIYANIQYF.

The chain recombines TRBV19 with TRBJ2-6; no firm D call. V was clipped by 6 bases and J by 0 bases, with 18 bases between them. The CDR3 extends over 18 amino acids. CDR1 and CDR2 (germline): LNHDA, SQIVND (reference sequence). This chain's CDR3 is CASRPLGQPRSGANVLTF. The CDR3 coding sequence is TGTGCCAGTAGGCCCCTAGGCCAGCCCCGCTCTGGGGCCAACGTCCTGACTTTC.

CDR3 sequence reads: CASTVGTGIPDTQYF. CDR3 bases: TGTGCCAGTACCGTGGGGACAGGGATCCCAGATACGCAGTATTTT. The chain employs TRBV19 and TRBJ2-3; 9 bases are shared with TRBD1. Germline loops: CDR1 LNHDA, CDR2 SQIVND (reference sequence). CDR3 size: 15 residues. With 7 bases clipped from V and 4 bases from J, the junction kept 9 bases outside the gene matches.

The V call is TRBV28, the J call TRBJ2-3; 9 positions agree with TRBD2. V shed 3 bases and J 0 bases; nucleotides not matched to a gene: 10. There are 18 residues in the CDR3. Germline-derived CDR1 and CDR2 are MDHEN and SYDVKM. The CDR3 nucleotides read TGTGCCAGCAGTTTCCGCTTAGCGGGGGCTCGGAGCACAGATACGCAGTATTTT. As protein: CASSFRLAGARSTDTQYF.

The rearrangement uses TRBV7-6 and TRBJ2-1; 13 bases line up with TRBD2. Germline V gives CDR1 SGHVS, CDR2 FNYEAQ. Trimming at V came to 1 base and at J to 4 bases, leaving 10 bases not matched to a gene. The CDR3 is 19 residues long. The DNA for the CDR3 is TGTGCCAGCAGCTTAGATTATCGACTAGCGGGGGGCTCATACAATGAGCAGTTCTTC. Its protein is CASSLDYRLAGGSYNEQFF.

The J gene is TRBJ1-4, the V gene TRBV7-8; 7 nucleotides agree with TRBD1. Per the germline V gene, CDR1 is SGHVS and CDR2 is FQNEAQ. The V and J ends lost 4 bases and 8 bases, in that order; junction bases with no gene match: 10. The CDR3 runs 15 residues. CDR3 nucleotide sequence: TGTGCCAGCAGCTCTCGACAGGGTCTAGCCGAAAAACTGTTTTTT. Translation gives CASSSRQGLAEKLFF.

This clone was counted once. This sequence joins TRBV7-9 and TRBJ2-7; 8 positions match TRBD1. Germline V gives CDR1 SEHNR, CDR2 FQNEAQ (reference sequence). V lost 6 bases to trimming and J lost 3 bases; unmatched junction nucleotides: 4. The CDR3 is made up of 13 amino acids. The CDR3 sequence is CASSTGQGYEQYF. In DNA form, the CDR3 reads TGTGCCAGCAGTACAGGACAGGGCTACGAGCAGTACTTC.